This record covers a single T cell receptor beta chain. Antigen specificity is unknown. Sequenced by immunoSEQ multiplex PCR; TCRdb stores in-frame clones only, minus some. The data show about 1.5 million clones, roughly 97% seen once. The sample originates from a study of shared clonotypes between healthy human individuals. General study findings and limits: Estimated richness was generally greater in naive than memory subsets.

The junction had 5 bases not matched to a gene; V was cut back by 3 bases and J by 1 base. The germline V gene has CDR1 SGHNT and CDR2 YYREEE (reference sequence). The CDR3 totals 16 residues. The origin of this receptor is a young man in good health. The sample consisted of naive CD4+ T cells sorted from blood. Subset reported: CD45RA+ positively selected. This chain connects TRBV5-4 to TRBJ2-1, with 9 nucleotides matching TRBD2. The CDR3 sequence: CASSSPGLASYNEQFF. The CDR3, as DNA: TGTGCCAGCAGCTCACCGGGACTAGCATCCTACAATGAGCAGTTCTTC.